This T cell receptor (beta chain) is from a study of blood T cells in healthy people across ages. This CDR3 has 16 amino acids. The germline gives CDR1 SGHRS, CDR2 YFSETQ. The trim removed 0 bases at V and 2 bases at J, leaving 5 bases unmatched. With a J-beta primer mix and a sample-barcoded 5' primer, a second PCR ran about 6 to 11 cycles. Each CDR3 protein gets one entry after TCRdb re-called the 5' RACE reads with MiXCR. The sample includes about 1,800,000 distinct CDR3 sequences, about 28% seen only once; the top ten take roughly 8%. This clonotype was counted many times. The chain couples TRBV5-1 to TRBJ2-5, with 9 positions matching TRBD2. Sequences were obtained from blood. The sequence was obtained from a woman aged 25 to 39 in good health. This CDR3 reads CASSLGASGAQETQYF. The CDR3 DNA sequence: TGCGCCAGCAGCTTGGGGGCTAGCGGGGCTCAAGAGACCCAGTACTTC. Full variable domain (remainder filled in from reference TRBV5-1 and TRBJ2-5): KAGVTQTPRYLIKTRGQQVTLSCSPISGHRSVSWYQQTPGQGLQFLFEYFSETQRNKGNFPGRFSGRQFSNSRSEMNVSTLELGDSALYLCASSLGASGAQETQYFGPGTRLLVL.